Listed here are 28 T cell receptor beta chains from one sample, sequenced in a study of blood T cell repertoires in COVID-19. Profiled with immunoSEQ multiplex PCR; TCRdb holds only in-frame clones, not every one. The table includes 95,000 to 110,000 clones, roughly 80% detected once. Sequencing input: peripheral blood. These receptors were taken from a woman aged 80 or older with active or convalescent COVID-19.

This CDR3 is CASSQEPGRGSPLHF. In DNA form, the CDR3 reads TGTGCCAGCAGCCAAGAGCCAGGGCGAGGTTCACCCCTCCACTTT. The J gene is TRBJ1-6, the V gene TRBV3-1 (or the pseudogene TRBV3-2); TRBD1 is a possible D gene (5 bases). The length of the CDR3 is 15 residues. V lost 0 bases to trimming and J lost 9 bases, with 12 bases between them. The germline V gene has CDR1 LGHDT and CDR2 YNNKEL (reference sequence).

This clone was seen a single time. The rearrangement links TRBV2 to TRBJ2-3; weak D call: TRBD1 (5 bases). CDR1 and CDR2 from the germline V gene are SNHLY and FYNNEI. This CDR3 comprises 13 residues. V shed 5 bases and J shed 6 bases, with 12 bases lying between them. The CDR3 here is CASSPSGYDTQYF. CDR3 bases: TGTGCCAGCAGTCCCTCAGGGTATGATACGCAGTATTTT.

The rearrangement uses TRBV7-2 and TRBJ2-1; a weak D match, TRBD2 (5 bases). Per the germline V gene, CDR1 is SGHTA and CDR2 is FQGNSA. V was pared by 3 bases and J by 7 bases, with 10 bases between. The CDR3 has 13 residues. The CDR3 region has the DNA TGTGCCAGCAGCTTCCAGCGGCAAAATGAGCAGTTCTTC. Translating it yields CASSFQRQNEQFF.

This clone is medium-sized. The chain combines TRBV7-9 with TRBJ2-1; 7 nucleotides line up with TRBD2. Germline trimming cut 3 bases from V and 7 bases from J; bases unmatched to any gene: 6. The CDR3 is made up of 14 amino acids. The germline gives CDR1 SEHNR, CDR2 FQNEAQ (reference sequence). The CDR3 sequence is CASSLFTSANEQFF. The CDR3 DNA reads TGTGCCAGCAGCTTGTTCACTAGCGCGAATGAGCAGTTCTTC.

The chain links TRBV7-2 to TRBJ2-2; the D gene is possibly TRBD2 (6 bases). V lost 7 bases and J lost 4, with 13 bases in between. The germline CDR1 and CDR2 sequences are SGHTA and FQGNSA. The CDR3 is 14 residues long. The chain's CDR3 is CASKGGTATGELFF. CDR3 sequence (DNA): TGTGCCAGCAAAGGCGGGACGGCCACCGGGGAGCTGTTTTTT.

V is TRBV7-3 and J is TRBJ1-4; 9 positions match TRBD1. Germline loops: CDR1 SGHTA, CDR2 FQGTGA. The CDR3 length is 22 residues. V shed 5 bases and J 8 bases; nucleotides not matched to a gene: 30. Written as DNA, the CDR3 is TGTGCCAGCAGCCCAGCGATGTACCCAACGAGAGGACAGGGGAAGGGTGAAGAAAAACTGTTTTTT. This sequence encodes CASSPAMYPTRGQGKGEEKLFF.

This chain connects TRBV18 to TRBJ2-7; TRBD1 matches 9 bases. The CDR3 is 14 residues long. Germline-derived CDR1 and CDR2 are KGHSH and LQKENI. After removal of 6 bases from V and 3 bases from J, the junction contained 6 bases not matched to a gene. The CDR3 spells CASSAGTGNYEQYF. The DNA of the CDR3 is TGTGCCAGCTCGGCCGGGACAGGGAACTACGAGCAGTACTTC.

CDR3 sequence: CASGPGTVLEQYF. The CDR3 DNA sequence: TGTGCCAGCGGTCCCGGGACAGTGCTCGAGCAGTACTTC. The rearrangement links TRBV7-8 to TRBJ2-7; TRBD1 matches 7 bases. The CDR3 consists of 13 residues. Looked up from germline, CDR1 is SGHVS and CDR2 is FQNEAQ. The ends lost 8 bases at V and 6 bases at J; junction bases unmatched: 10.

The rearrangement uses TRBV3-1 (or the pseudogene TRBV3-2) and TRBJ1-5; no reliable D call. CDR3 size: 14 residues. Germline loops: CDR1 LGHDT, CDR2 YNNKEL (reference sequence). V was shortened by 3 bases and J by 0 bases, with 6 bases between the two germline ends. This CDR3 is CASSQGGSNQPQHF. CDR3 in DNA: TGTGCCAGCAGCCAGGGAGGTAGCAATCAGCCCCAGCATTTT.

Concerning this clone itself: The same CDR3 can be traced to other DNA sequences in this sample. V and J are TRBV18 and TRBJ1-1; D is perhaps TRBD1 (6 bases). Trimming left V 3 bases short and J 3 bases short, with 14 bases between. Germline V gene data show CDR1 as KGHSH and CDR2 as LQKENI. The length of the CDR3 is 15 residues. The chain's CDR3 is CASSPQGYGYTEAFF. Here the CDR3 DNA reads TGTGCCAGCTCACCTCAGGGGTATGGGTACACTGAAGCTTTCTTT.

The chain links TRBV21-1 to TRBJ1-5. TRBV21-1 is listed as a pseudogene. CDR3 size: 13 residues. DNA of the CDR3: TGTGCCAGCCCGGGGTCGGAAAATCAGCCCCAGCATTTT. Protein sequence: CASPGSENQPQHF.

In DNA form, the CDR3 reads TGTGCCAGTAGGCCGGGACAGGGCAACTATGGCTACACCTTC. Translating it yields CASRPGQGNYGYTF. This chain uses TRBV19 with TRBJ1-2; 9 bases map to TRBD1. The germline V gene encodes CDR1 LNHDA and CDR2 SQIVND (reference sequence). This CDR3 spans 14 amino acids. V gave up 6 bases and J gave up 2 bases; unmatched junction bases: 4.

CDR3 amino acids: CASSPEQGAGAGPQHF. The CDR3 DNA sequence: TGTGCCAGCTCACCAGAACAGGGGGCAGGGGCGGGGCCCCAGCATTTT. The J gene is TRBJ1-5, the V gene TRBV18, with 9 bases identical to TRBD1. CDR1 is KGHSH and CDR2 is LQKENI in the germline V gene. Trimming removed 2 bases from V and 9 bases from J; junction bases left unmatched: 11. The CDR3 is 16 amino acids.

The sample holds a few counts of this clone. The chain joins TRBV3-1 (or the pseudogene TRBV3-2) to TRBJ2-3, with TRBD2 identical over 12 bases. Germline CDR1 is LGHDT and CDR2 is YNNKEL (reference sequence). Trimming at V came to 1 base and at J to 5 bases, leaving 13 bases not matched to a gene. This CDR3 is 19 amino acids long. CDR3 region: CASSQGSGLAGGLRDTQYF. DNA for the CDR3: TGTGCCAGCAGCCAAGGTTCCGGGCTAGCGGGAGGGCTGCGAGATACGCAGTATTTT.

The V call is TRBV5-4, the J call TRBJ1-2; D unclear. The CDR3 consists of 14 residues. From germline, CDR1 is SGHNT and CDR2 YYREEE (reference sequence). V was clipped by 4 bases and J by 3 bases, with 13 bases between them. The CDR3 region has the DNA TGTGCCAGCAGCACCATACGGGGAGACTATGGCTACACCTTC. Protein sequence: CASSTIRGDYGYTF.

Only a few counts were recorded for this clone. The CDR3 sequence: CASRGQGAGQPQHF. In DNA, the CDR3 is TGTGCCAGCAGAGGACAGGGGGCGGGTCAGCCCCAGCATTTT. The chain is built from TRBV6-6 and TRBJ1-5; 11 nucleotides agree with TRBD1. Germline loops: CDR1 MNHNY, CDR2 SVGAGI (reference sequence). V dropped 6 bases and J dropped 6; count of bases not matched to a gene: 4. The length of the CDR3 is 14 residues.

The chain carries TRBV6-4 and TRBJ2-1, with TRBD2 matching 11 bases. V trimming: 0 bases; J trimming: 0 bases; junction bases outside the gene matches: 10. CDR1 is MRHNA and CDR2 is SNTAGT in the germline V gene. The CDR3 has 20 residues. In nucleotides, the CDR3 is TGTGCCAGCAGTGACTCGAGAGCTAGCGGGGGGCCCTACTCCTACAATGAGCAGTTCTTC. Protein: CASSDSRASGGPYSYNEQFF.

The chain has TRBV28 and TRBJ2-1; TRBD2 aligns across 8 bases. The CDR3 length is 17 residues. The V and J ends lost 5 bases and 0 bases, in that order; junction bases with no gene match: 9. Per germline, CDR1 MDHEN and CDR2 SYDVKM. CDR3 nucleotides: TGTGCCAGCAGTCCAGTTTGGAGCGGGAGCTCCTACAATGAGCAGTTCTTC. The encoded protein is CASSPVWSGSSYNEQFF.

This clone was seen once. CDR3 region: CASSSLSGNNSPLHF. CDR3 nucleotides: TGTGCCAGCAGTTCTCTCTCAGGGAATAATTCACCCCTCCACTTT. The chain is built from TRBV28 and TRBJ1-6; perhaps TRBD1 as D (5 bases). Germline V gene sequence: CDR1 MDHEN, CDR2 SYDVKM. V was cut by 4 bases and J by 5 bases, with 12 bases left in between. This CDR3 is built from 15 residues.

This chain joins TRBV28 and TRBJ2-6; 8 bases are shared with TRBD1. Trimming took 7 bases from V and 0 from J; bases not matched to a gene: 5. Per the germline V gene, CDR1 is MDHEN and CDR2 is SYDVKM. The CDR3 sequence is 16 residues long. The CDR3: CASTTGASSGANVLTF. The CDR3 bases are TGTGCCAGCACGACAGGGGCCAGCTCTGGGGCCAACGTCCTGACTTTC. Looking up the rest from reference TRBV28 and TRBJ2-6 gives the full variable domain: DVKVTQSSRYLVKRTGEKVFLECVQDMDHENMFWYRQDPGLGLRLIYFSYDVKMKEKGDIPEGYSVSREKKERFSLILESASTNQTSMYLCASTTGASSGANVLTFGAGSRLTVL.

The chain links TRBV29-1 to TRBJ1-3, with 7 nucleotides matching TRBD1. Germline CDR1 reads SQVTM; CDR2 reads ANQGSEA. The CDR3 is 15 residues long. Trimming at V came to 3 bases and at J to 3 bases, leaving 8 bases not matched to a gene. The CDR3 protein is CSVEGLGGGGNTIYF. Written as DNA, the CDR3 is TGCAGCGTTGAGGGCCTAGGGGGCGGTGGAAACACCATATATTTT.

The chain has TRBV29-1 and TRBJ1-1; D unresolved. The V gene's germline CDR1 is SQVTM and CDR2 ANQGSEA. V lost 1 base and J lost 11, with 14 bases in between. This CDR3 has 12 residues. The CDR3, as DNA: TGCAGCGTTGAAGGGGCTACCTATGGGGCTTTCTTT. Amino acid sequence: CSVEGATYGAFF.

This clone was observed a few times. The same CDR3 is also encoded by other DNA sequences in this sample. The gene calls are TRBV29-1 and TRBJ1-1; D is unresolved. Germline lookup yields CDR1 SQVTM and CDR2 ANQGSEA. This CDR3 has 12 amino acids. V dropped 5 bases and J dropped 1 base, with 8 bases sitting between them. In nucleotides, the CDR3 is TGCAGCGTTTACTCCTGGAACACTGAAGCTTTCTTT. Residues: CSVYSWNTEAFF.

CDR3 sequence reads: CASSSHRDGYTF. The CDR3 DNA is TGTGCCAGCAGTTCGCACAGGGATGGCTACACCTTC. This chain connects TRBV6-5 to TRBJ1-2, with D possibly matching TRBD1 (6 bases). CDR3 size: 12 residues. The V end was cut by 4 bases, the J end by 6 bases, with 9 bases between. Germline V gene data show CDR1 as MNHEY and CDR2 as SVGAGI.

V usage is TRBV24-1 and J usage is TRBJ2-1; a weak D match, TRBD1 (5 bases). This CDR3 spans 13 amino acids. V was trimmed by 5 bases and J by 3 bases, leaving 7 bases between them. The germline gives CDR1 KGHDR, CDR2 SFDVKD. The CDR3 region is CATSGTFYNEQFF. The CDR3 DNA follows: TGTGCCACCAGTGGGACATTCTACAATGAGCAGTTCTTC.

The J gene is TRBJ2-1, the V gene TRBV5-8; D is perhaps TRBD2 (6 bases). From germline, CDR1 is SGHTS and CDR2 YDEGEE. The V and J ends lost 1 base and 7 bases respectively, with 12 bases between them. The CDR3 sequence is 14 residues long. In DNA form, the CDR3 reads TGTGCCAGCAGCTTGTGGCGGGGTAGTAATGAGCAGTTCTTC. Amino acid sequence: CASSLWRGSNEQFF.

The J gene is TRBJ2-7, the V gene TRBV7-2, with 9 bases lining up with TRBD1. J was trimmed by 2 bases and V by 3 bases; bases with no gene match: 2. This CDR3 is 14 amino acids long. In germline, CDR1 is SGHTA, CDR2 FQGNSA. The CDR3 spells CASSLTGGTYEQYF. DNA for the CDR3: TGTGCCAGCAGCTTGACAGGGGGTACCTACGAGCAGTACTTC.

The gene calls are TRBV6-2 or TRBV6-3 and TRBJ1-5; D remains ambiguous. Germline CDR1 and CDR2: MNHEY and SVGEGT. V was shortened by 6 bases and J by 0 bases, with 12 bases between the two germline ends. This CDR3 is built from 15 residues. The CDR3 DNA sequence: TGTGCCAGCAGACCTGAGGGATCTAGCAATCAGCCCCAGCATTTT. This translates into CASRPEGSSNQPQHF.